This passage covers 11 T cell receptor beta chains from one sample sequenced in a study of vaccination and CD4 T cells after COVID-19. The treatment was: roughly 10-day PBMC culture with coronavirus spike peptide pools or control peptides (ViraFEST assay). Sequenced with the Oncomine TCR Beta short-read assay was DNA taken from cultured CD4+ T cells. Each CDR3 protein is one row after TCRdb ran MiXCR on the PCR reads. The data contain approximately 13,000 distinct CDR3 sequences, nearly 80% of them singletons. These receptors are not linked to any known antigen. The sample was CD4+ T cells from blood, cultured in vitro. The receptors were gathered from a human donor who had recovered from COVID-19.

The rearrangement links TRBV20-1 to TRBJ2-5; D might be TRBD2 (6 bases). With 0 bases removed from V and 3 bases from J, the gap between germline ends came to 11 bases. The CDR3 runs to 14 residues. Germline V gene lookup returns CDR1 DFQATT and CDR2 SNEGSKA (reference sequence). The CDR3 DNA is TGCAGTGCTAGAGATATTGGGGGGAAAGAGACCCAGTACTTC. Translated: CSARDIGGKETQYF.

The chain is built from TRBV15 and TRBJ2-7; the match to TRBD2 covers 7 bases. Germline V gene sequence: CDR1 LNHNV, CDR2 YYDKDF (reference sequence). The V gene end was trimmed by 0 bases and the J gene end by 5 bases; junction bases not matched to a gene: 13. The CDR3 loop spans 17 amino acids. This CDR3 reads CATSRDPPGGPSNEQYF. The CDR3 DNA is TGTGCCACCAGCAGAGATCCCCCGGGAGGTCCGTCCAACGAGCAGTACTTC.

The CDR3 is CSASRLRVGELFF. Written as DNA, the CDR3 is TGCAGTGCTAGTAGGCTACGAGTCGGGGAGCTGTTTTTT. The chain recombines TRBV20-1 with TRBJ2-2; no firm D call. V was pared by 3 bases and J by 7 bases, with 12 bases between. The CDR3 totals 13 residues. CDR1 DFQATT and CDR2 SNEGSKA come from the germline V gene (reference sequence).

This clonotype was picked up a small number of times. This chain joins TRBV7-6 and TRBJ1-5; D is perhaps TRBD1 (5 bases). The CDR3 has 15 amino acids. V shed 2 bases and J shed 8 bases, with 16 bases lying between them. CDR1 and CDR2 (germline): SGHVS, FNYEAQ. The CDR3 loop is CASSLLAGNGKPQHF. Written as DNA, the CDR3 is TGTGCCAGCAGCTTATTGGCAGGGAATGGGAAGCCCCAGCATTTT. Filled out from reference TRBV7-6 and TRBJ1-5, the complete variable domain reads GAGVSQSPRYKVTKRGQDVALRCDPISGHVSLYWYRQALGQGPEFLTYFNYEAQQDKSGLPNDRFSAERPEGSISTLTIQRTEQRDSAMYRCASSLLAGNGKPQHFGDGTRLSIL.

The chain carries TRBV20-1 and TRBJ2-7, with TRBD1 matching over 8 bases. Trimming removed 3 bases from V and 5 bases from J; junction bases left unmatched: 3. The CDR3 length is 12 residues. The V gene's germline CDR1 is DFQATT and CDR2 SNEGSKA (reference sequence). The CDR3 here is CSASRGPDEQYF. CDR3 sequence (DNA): TGCAGTGCTAGCAGGGGGCCGGACGAGCAGTACTTC.

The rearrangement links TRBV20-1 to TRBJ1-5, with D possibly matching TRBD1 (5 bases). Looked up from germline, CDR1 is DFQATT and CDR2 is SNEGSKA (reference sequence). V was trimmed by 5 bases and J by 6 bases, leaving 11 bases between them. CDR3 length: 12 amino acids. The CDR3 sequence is CSAVGGVQPQHF. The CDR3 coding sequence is TGCAGTGCTGTGGGGGGGGTTCAGCCCCAGCATTTT.

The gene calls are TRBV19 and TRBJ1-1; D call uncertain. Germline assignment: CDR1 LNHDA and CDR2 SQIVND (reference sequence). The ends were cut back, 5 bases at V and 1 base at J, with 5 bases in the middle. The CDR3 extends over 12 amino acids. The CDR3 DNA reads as TGTGCCAGTAGTTGGGGGAACACTGAAGCTTTCTTT. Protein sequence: CASSWGNTEAFF.

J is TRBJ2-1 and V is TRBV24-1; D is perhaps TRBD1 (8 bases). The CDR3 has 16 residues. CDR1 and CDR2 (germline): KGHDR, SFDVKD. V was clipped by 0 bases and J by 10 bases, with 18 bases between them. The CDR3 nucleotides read TGTGCCACCAGTGATTTGACAGGGGGGGTTGGTGCGGAGCAGTTCTTC. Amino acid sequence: CATSDLTGGVGAEQFF.

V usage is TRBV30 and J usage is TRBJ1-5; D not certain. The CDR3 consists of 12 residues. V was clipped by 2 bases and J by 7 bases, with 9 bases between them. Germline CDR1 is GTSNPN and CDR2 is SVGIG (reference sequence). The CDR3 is CAWSTGEQPQHF. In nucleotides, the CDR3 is TGTGCCTGGAGTACCGGTGAGCAGCCCCAGCATTTT.

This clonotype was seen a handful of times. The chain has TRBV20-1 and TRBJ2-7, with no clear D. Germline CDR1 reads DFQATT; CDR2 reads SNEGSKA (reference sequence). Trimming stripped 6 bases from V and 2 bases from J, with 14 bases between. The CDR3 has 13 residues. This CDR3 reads CSAEEHRTYEQYF. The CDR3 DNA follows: TGCAGTGCAGAGGAGCACCGCACCTACGAGCAGTACTTC.

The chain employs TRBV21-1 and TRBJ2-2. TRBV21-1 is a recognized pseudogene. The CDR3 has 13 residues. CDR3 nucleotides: TGTGCCAGCAGCACCTCGAACACCGGGGAGCTGTTTTTT. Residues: CASSTSNTGELFF.